A single sample is the source of the 17 T cell receptor beta chains below, sequenced in a study of OX40 agonist ivuxolimab in advanced cancers. Library preparation was by the immunoSEQ multiplex PCR assay. TCRdb limited this immuneACCESS table to in-frame rearrangements with V and J called. A share of clones is missing; checked studies link under half to unresolved V genes, and the rest is unexplained. Within this sample are tens of thousands of clones, with about three quarters of them counted one time only. 9.5% to 10% of the sample rests with the top ten. Sequencing was performed on CD4+ or CD8+ T cells sorted from blood, taken in a trial of the OX40 agonist ivuxolimab. The receptors derive from an adult with an advanced solid tumor such as melanoma, head and neck, liver or kidney cancer.

This clone was recorded once. The genes are TRBV5-1 and TRBJ2-5; D ambiguous. V was trimmed by 0 bases and J by 2 bases, leaving 5 bases between them. Germline values: CDR1 SGHRS, CDR2 YFSETQ. This CDR3 is 13 amino acids long. The CDR3 nucleotides are TGCGCCAGCAGCTTGGGACTTCAAGAGACCCAGTACTTC. It specifies CASSLGLQETQYF.

The CDR3 loop is CASSLGTGVEKLFF. Written as DNA, the CDR3 is TGTGCCAGCAGCCTTGGGACAGGGGTCGAAAAACTGTTTTTT. The chain joins TRBV7-8 to TRBJ1-4, with TRBD1 identical over 10 bases. V dropped 5 bases and J dropped 8; count of bases not matched to a gene: 5. The CDR3 is 14 amino acids. The germline gives CDR1 SGHVS, CDR2 FQNEAQ.

The rearrangement joins TRBV7-2 to TRBJ2-6; maybe TRBD1 (5 bases). Germline lookup yields CDR1 SGHTA and CDR2 FQGNSA. The V and J ends lost 1 base and 2 bases respectively, with 6 bases between them. The CDR3 has 15 residues. Here the CDR3 DNA reads TGTGCCAGCAGCTTAGGGGGCGCTGGGGCCAACGTCCTGACTTTC. As protein: CASSLGGAGANVLTF. Using reference TRBV7-2 and TRBJ2-6 for the parts outside the CDR3, the full variable domain is GAGVSQSPSNKVTEKGKDVELRCDPISGHTALYWYRQSLGQGLEFLIYFQGNSAPDKSGLPSDRFSAERTGGSVSTLTIQRTQQEDSAVYLCASSLGGAGANVLTFGAGSRLTVL.

The chain joins TRBV6-1 to TRBJ1-6; D remains ambiguous. Trimming shortened V by 1 base and J by 2 bases, and 9 bases separated the two germline ends. This CDR3 is 16 amino acids long. The germline V gene encodes CDR1 MNHNS and CDR2 SASEGT. Here the CDR3 DNA reads TGTGCCAGCAGTGAAGATAAGTTTACCTATAATTCACCCCTCCACTTT. It codes for CASSEDKFTYNSPLHF.

The J gene is TRBJ2-1, the V gene TRBV4-1; 8 nucleotides match TRBD2. The CDR3 length is 15 residues. With 2 bases clipped from V and 5 bases from J, the junction kept 5 bases outside the gene matches. Germline CDR1 is MGHRA and CDR2 is YSYEKL. The CDR3 DNA is TGCGCCAGCAGCCAACTACTCGGGGGGGACAATGAGCAGTTCTTC. Its translation is CASSQLLGGDNEQFF.

The rearrangement joins TRBV6-1 to TRBJ2-2; 10 positions match TRBD1. The CDR3 spans 14 residues. J was trimmed by 5 bases and V by 6 bases; bases with no gene match: 3. Germline lookup yields CDR1 MNHNS and CDR2 SASEGT. In DNA, the CDR3 is TGTGCCAGCAGGGGGGACAGGGGAACCGGGGAGCTGTTTTTT. As protein: CASRGDRGTGELFF.

The chain couples TRBV7-2 to TRBJ1-2; D ambiguous. The V gene's germline CDR1 is SGHTA and CDR2 FQGNSA. Trimming removed 6 bases from V and 3 bases from J, with 14 bases in between. The CDR3 spans 14 residues. CDR3 sequence (DNA): TGTGCCAGCAGTTCTCCGGGCTATTACTATGGCTACACCTTC. Translating gives CASSSPGYYYGYTF.

The chain uses TRBV7-2 and TRBJ1-3; possible D gene TRBD1, 5 bases. With 2 bases removed from V and 0 bases from J, the gap between germline ends came to 11 bases. This CDR3 is built from 16 residues. The germline V gene encodes CDR1 SGHTA and CDR2 FQGNSA. The CDR3 protein is CASSLHRTHSGNTIYF. The CDR3 DNA reads as TGTGCCAGCAGCTTACACAGGACCCACTCTGGAAACACCATATATTTT.

This clone has a single count. The chain links TRBV14 to TRBJ2-7; D gene unclear. Between the trimmed V and J ends, which lost 1 base and 1 base, there was a span of 14 bases. CDR1 and CDR2 (germline): SGHDN, FVKESK. The CDR3 totals 16 residues. DNA for the CDR3: TGTGCCAGCAGCCAAGTTCCCCGCCCGAGTTCCTACGAGCAGTACTTC. It codes for CASSQVPRPSSYEQYF.

The chain couples TRBV10-2 to TRBJ1-2; 7 bases match TRBD1. V was pared by 6 bases and J by 0 bases, with 10 bases of the junction left unmatched. Germline V gives CDR1 WSHSY, CDR2 SAAADI. The CDR3 spans 16 residues. DNA for the CDR3: TGCGCCAGCAGGGCAAATCCGGGACAGACTAACTATGGCTACACCTTC. Translating gives CASRANPGQTNYGYTF.

The chain carries TRBV4-1 and TRBJ2-7; TRBD1 agrees at 8 bases. Germline-derived CDR1 and CDR2 are MGHRA and YSYEKL. V gave up 5 bases and J gave up 2 bases; unmatched junction bases: 17. The CDR3 is made up of 18 amino acids. CDR3 nucleotides: TGCGCCAGCAGCGAAGCGCATGGTTCCGGACAGGGAACCTACGAGCAGTACTTC. It translates to CASSEAHGSGQGTYEQYF.

The V call is TRBV27, the J call TRBJ1-4; possible D gene TRBD1, 5 bases. The CDR3 is 14 residues long. The germline V gene encodes CDR1 MNHEY and CDR2 SMNVEV (reference sequence). V lost 6 bases to trimming and J lost 6 bases, with 14 bases between them. For the CDR3, the DNA is TGTGCCAGCAGGCTCAACCGGGACGATGAAAAACTGTTTTTT. Its translation is CASRLNRDDEKLFF.

This chain connects TRBV6-1 to TRBJ1-4; D is unclear. V lost 6 bases, J lost 4 bases, and 12 bases lay in between. The CDR3 is made up of 14 amino acids. CDR1 is MNHNS and CDR2 is SASEGT in the germline V gene. The CDR3 DNA follows: TGTGCCAGCAGGACGACGGTCCTTAATGAAAAACTGTTTTTT. It encodes CASRTTVLNEKLFF.

In this sample, this clone turned up a few times. J is TRBJ2-3 and V is TRBV2; 12 nucleotides align to TRBD2. The V gene end was trimmed by 6 bases and the J gene end by 10 bases; junction bases not matched to a gene: 5. The CDR3 is 13 amino acids. Germline CDR1 is SNHLY and CDR2 is FYNNEI. CDR3 DNA sequence: TGTGCCAGCAGCGCTAGCGGGAGGGTCGCGCAGTATTTT. It is translated as CASSASGRVAQYF.

The chain employs TRBV7-9 and TRBJ2-3; D is ambiguous. This CDR3 has 14 amino acids. The germline V gene has CDR1 SEHNR and CDR2 FQNEAQ (reference sequence). Trimming took off 3 bases at V and 3 bases at J, with 10 bases between the two ends. The CDR3 sequence is CASSFQLGTDTQYF. The CDR3 bases are TGTGCCAGCAGCTTTCAGCTGGGAACAGATACGCAGTATTTT. Full variable domain (outside the CDR3, taken from reference TRBV7-9 and TRBJ2-3): DTGVSQNPRHKITKRGQNVTFRCDPISEHNRLYWYRQTLGQGPEFLTYFQNEAQLEKSRLLSDRFSAERPKGSFSTLEIQRTEQGDSAMYLCASSFQLGTDTQYFGPGTRLTVL.

The rearrangement uses TRBV9 and TRBJ2-7; 7 nucleotides align to TRBD2. The V segment lost 2 bases and the J segment 4 bases; nucleotides outside the gene matches: 9. This CDR3 has 15 residues. CDR1 is SGDLS, CDR2 YYNGEE, per germline. CDR3 residues: CASSVHPSGRYEQYF. In DNA, the CDR3 is TGTGCCAGCAGCGTCCACCCTAGCGGCCGTTACGAGCAGTACTTC. Together with reference TRBV9 and TRBJ2-7, the CDR3 gives the full variable domain: DSGVTQTPKHLITATGQRVTLRCSPRSGDLSVYWYQQSLDQGLQFLIQYYNGEERAKGNILERFSAQQFPDLHSELNLSSLELGDSALYFCASSVHPSGRYEQYFGPGTRLTVT.

The chain uses TRBV28 and TRBJ1-4, with D unclear. Germline V gene data show CDR1 as MDHEN and CDR2 as SYDVKM. V lost 6 bases, J lost 8 bases, and 16 bases lay in between. The CDR3 length is 14 residues. The CDR3 DNA sequence: TGTGCCAGCAGCCCGAAAGGGTTCGTCGAAAAACTGTTTTTT. This gives the protein CASSPKGFVEKLFF.